What follows are 10 T cell receptor beta chains derived from one specimen sequenced in a study of blood T cell repertoires in COVID-19. The table came from immunoSEQ multiplex PCR; TCRdb's copy has only in-frame clones and leaves some out. The data show 250,000 to 350,000 clones, with around 90% seen just once and around 10% held by the top ten. Sample: PBMCs or T cells enriched from blood (not recorded which). The receptors shown here come from a woman between 18 and 30 years old who had recovered from COVID-19.

The chain carries TRBV4-2 and TRBJ1-1, with 7 bases matching TRBD1. The germline V gene encodes CDR1 LGHNA and CDR2 YNFKEQ. With V trimmed by 4 bases and J by 4 bases, 15 bases remained unmatched. There are 17 residues in the CDR3. CDR3 nucleotides: TGTGCCAGCAGCCGGTGGACTCTCGGGGACAGCACCACTGAAGCTTTCTTT. Residues: CASSRWTLGDSTTEAFF.

This chain connects TRBV6-5 to TRBJ1-4, with 8 bases that match TRBD1. J was trimmed by 6 bases and V by 7 bases; bases with no gene match: 7. The CDR3 is 14 residues long. CDR1 and CDR2 from the germline V gene are MNHEY and SVGAGI. The CDR3 sequence: CASKPGQAHEKLFF. The CDR3 DNA sequence: TGTGCCAGCAAGCCGGGACAGGCGCATGAAAAACTGTTTTTT.

This chain links TRBV15 with TRBJ2-3, with 10 nucleotides matching TRBD2. Germline V gene data show CDR1 as LNHNV and CDR2 as YYDKDF (reference sequence). The CDR3 is 17 residues long. V was clipped by 5 bases and J by 0 bases; unmatched bases: 8. The CDR3 sequence is CATSFEREGRSTDTQYF. Here the CDR3 DNA reads TGTGCCACCAGCTTTGAGCGGGAGGGCCGTAGCACAGATACGCAGTATTTT.

This rearrangement joins TRBV28 to TRBJ1-2, with D hard to call. Germline V gene data show CDR1 as MDHEN and CDR2 as SYDVKM. The ends were cut back, 1 base at V and 7 bases at J, with 7 bases in the middle. This CDR3 region has 12 residues. CDR3 DNA: TGTGCCAGCAGTTTATTAGGGAGTGGCTACACCTTC. It translates to CASSLLGSGYTF.

The chain joins TRBV27 to TRBJ1-6; TRBD1 might be the D (5 bases). Deletions cut 0 bases from V and 3 bases from J, with 9 bases between. The CDR3 covers 16 residues. Germline V gene data show CDR1 as MNHEY and CDR2 as SMNVEV (reference sequence). In DNA, the CDR3 is TGTGCCAGCAGTTTATCGGGGCAGGTCTATAATTCACCCCTCCACTTT. This codes for CASSLSGQVYNSPLHF.

V and J are TRBV6-2 or TRBV6-3 and TRBJ1-5, with 8 positions matching TRBD1. With V trimmed by 5 bases and J by 2 bases, 8 bases remained unmatched. The CDR3 is 16 residues long. Germline assignment: CDR1 MNHEY and CDR2 SVGEGT. The CDR3 spells CASSPDRGWGNQPQHF. CDR3 DNA: TGTGCCAGCAGTCCCGACAGGGGCTGGGGCAATCAGCCCCAGCATTTT.

The sample holds a few counts of this clone. The chain has TRBV7-8 and TRBJ1-2, with D maybe TRBD1 (5 bases). CDR1 and CDR2 (germline): SGHVS, FQNEAQ. The CDR3 is made up of 15 amino acids. V gave up 5 bases and J gave up 5 bases, with 18 bases separating them. Here the CDR3 DNA reads TGTGCCAGCAGCCTCCTCCGCAGGGTTGATTATGGCTACACCTTC. Translation: CASSLLRRVDYGYTF.

The chain recombines TRBV5-8 with TRBJ1-1; the D gene is possibly TRBD1 (6 bases). Germline V gene sequence: CDR1 SGHTS, CDR2 YDEGEE. CDR3 length equals 14 residues. V gave up 0 bases and J gave up 3 bases, with 9 bases separating them. In DNA form, the CDR3 reads TGTGCCAGCAGCTTGGAGGGGGTGTACACTGAAGCTTTCTTT. Translation: CASSLEGVYTEAFF. Full variable domain (remainder filled in from reference TRBV5-8 and TRBJ1-1): EAGVTQSPTHLIKTRGQQATLRCSPISGHTSVYWYQQALGLGLQFLLWYDEGEERNRGNFPPRFSGRQFPNYSSELNVNALELEDSALYLCASSLEGVYTEAFFGQGTRLTVV.

The chain has TRBV6-1 and TRBJ2-7, with D unresolved. The CDR3 has 15 residues. The germline V gene encodes CDR1 MNHNS and CDR2 SASEGT. V was clipped by 3 bases and J by 2 bases, with 14 bases between them. CDR3 nucleotides: TGTGCCAGCAGTGAGCATACTTCCAACCCCTACGAGCAGTACTTC. This codes for CASSEHTSNPYEQYF.

This chain uses TRBV5-1 with TRBJ2-7; 7 bases line up with TRBD1. CDR3 length: 15 amino acids. The germline CDR1 and CDR2 sequences are SGHRS and YFSETQ. J was trimmed by 2 bases and V by 4 bases; bases with no gene match: 9. In nucleotides, the CDR3 is TGCGCCAGCAGCATACAGGGGCAGGGGACCTACGAGCAGTACTTC. Protein sequence: CASSIQGQGTYEQYF.